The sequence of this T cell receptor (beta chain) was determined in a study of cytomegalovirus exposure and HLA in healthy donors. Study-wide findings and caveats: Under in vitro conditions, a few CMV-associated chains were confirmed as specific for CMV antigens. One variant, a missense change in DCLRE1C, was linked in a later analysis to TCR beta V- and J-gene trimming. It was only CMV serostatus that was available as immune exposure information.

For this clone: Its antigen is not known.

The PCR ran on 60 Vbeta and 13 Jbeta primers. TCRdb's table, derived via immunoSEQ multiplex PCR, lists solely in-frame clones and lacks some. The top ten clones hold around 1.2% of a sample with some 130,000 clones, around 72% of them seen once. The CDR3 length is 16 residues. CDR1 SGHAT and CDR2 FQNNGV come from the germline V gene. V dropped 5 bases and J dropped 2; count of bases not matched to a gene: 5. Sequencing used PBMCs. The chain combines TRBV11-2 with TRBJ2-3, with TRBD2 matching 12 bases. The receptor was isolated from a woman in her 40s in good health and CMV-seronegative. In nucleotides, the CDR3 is TGTGCCAGCAGCCCACTAGCGGGGGGATACACAGATACGCAGTATTTT. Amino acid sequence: CASSPLAGGYTDTQYF.